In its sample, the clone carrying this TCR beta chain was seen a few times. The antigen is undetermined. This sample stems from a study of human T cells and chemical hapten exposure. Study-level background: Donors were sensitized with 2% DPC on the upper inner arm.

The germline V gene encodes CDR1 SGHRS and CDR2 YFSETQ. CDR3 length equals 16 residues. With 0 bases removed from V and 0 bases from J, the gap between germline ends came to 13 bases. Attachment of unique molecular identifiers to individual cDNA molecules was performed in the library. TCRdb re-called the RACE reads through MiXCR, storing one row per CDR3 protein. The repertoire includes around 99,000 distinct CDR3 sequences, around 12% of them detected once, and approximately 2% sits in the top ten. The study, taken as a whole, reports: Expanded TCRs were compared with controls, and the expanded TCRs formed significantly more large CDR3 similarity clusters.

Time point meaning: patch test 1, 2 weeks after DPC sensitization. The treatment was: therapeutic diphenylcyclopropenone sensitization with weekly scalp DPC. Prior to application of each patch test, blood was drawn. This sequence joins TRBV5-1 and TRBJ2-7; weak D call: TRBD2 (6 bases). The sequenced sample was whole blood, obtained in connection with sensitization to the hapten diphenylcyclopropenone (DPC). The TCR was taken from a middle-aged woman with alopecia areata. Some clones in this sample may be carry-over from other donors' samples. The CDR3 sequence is CASSLVGGGNSYEQYF. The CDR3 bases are TGCGCCAGCAGCTTGGTCGGGGGTGGAAACTCCTACGAGCAGTACTTC.